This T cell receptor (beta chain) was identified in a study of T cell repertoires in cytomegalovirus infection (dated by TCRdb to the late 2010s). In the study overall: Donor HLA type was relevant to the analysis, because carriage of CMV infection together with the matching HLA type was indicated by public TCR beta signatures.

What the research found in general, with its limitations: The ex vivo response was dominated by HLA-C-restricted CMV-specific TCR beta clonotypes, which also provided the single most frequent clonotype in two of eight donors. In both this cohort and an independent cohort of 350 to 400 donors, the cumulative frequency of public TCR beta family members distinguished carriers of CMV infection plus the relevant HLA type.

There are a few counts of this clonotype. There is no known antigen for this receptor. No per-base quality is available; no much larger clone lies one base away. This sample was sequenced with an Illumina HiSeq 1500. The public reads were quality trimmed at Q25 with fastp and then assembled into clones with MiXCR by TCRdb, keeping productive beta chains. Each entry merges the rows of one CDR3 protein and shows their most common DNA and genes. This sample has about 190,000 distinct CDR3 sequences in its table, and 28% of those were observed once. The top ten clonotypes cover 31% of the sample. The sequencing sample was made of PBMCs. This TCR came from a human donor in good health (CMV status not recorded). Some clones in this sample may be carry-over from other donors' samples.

The CDR3 region has the sequence CSVPEYQETQYF. The nucleotide sequence is given as TGCAGCGTCCCAGAGTACCAAGAGACCCAGTACTTC. The chain is made from TRBV29-1 and TRBJ2-5; confidence is insufficient to name the D gene. The CDR3 holds 12 amino acids from the cysteine to the phenylalanine. The CDR3 DNA has 36 bases and is translated from base 1. V loses 6 bases of germline sequence and J loses 0 bases, and the interval between the two ends is 8 bases. As encoded in the germline V gene, CDR1 is SQVTM while CDR2 is ANQGSEA.